This T cell receptor beta chain was documented in a study of cytomegalovirus exposure and HLA in healthy donors. Whole-study results and caveats: The majority of CMV-associated TCR beta chains were reported as apparently HLA-restricted in a later analysis.

Details on this clone: Its matching antigen is unknown.

The PCR had 60 Vbeta and 13 Jbeta primers. Only in-frame clones appear in the TCRdb table, and some are missing; sequencing was by immunoSEQ multiplex PCR. The table records more than 120,000 clones, roughly 80% of them present only once. Trimming pared 4 bases from V and 5 bases from J, leaving 10 bases between. Germline lookup yields CDR1 LGHNA and CDR2 YSLEER. The CDR3 spans 13 residues. This clonotype was sampled from a woman in her twenties or thirties in good health and CMV-seronegative. The sequenced sample was PBMCs. The rearrangement links TRBV4-3 to TRBJ2-3, with D uncertain. The CDR3, as DNA: TGCGCCAGCAGCCTAGACCCGGGAGATACGCAGTATTTT. Its translation: CASSLDPGDTQYF.